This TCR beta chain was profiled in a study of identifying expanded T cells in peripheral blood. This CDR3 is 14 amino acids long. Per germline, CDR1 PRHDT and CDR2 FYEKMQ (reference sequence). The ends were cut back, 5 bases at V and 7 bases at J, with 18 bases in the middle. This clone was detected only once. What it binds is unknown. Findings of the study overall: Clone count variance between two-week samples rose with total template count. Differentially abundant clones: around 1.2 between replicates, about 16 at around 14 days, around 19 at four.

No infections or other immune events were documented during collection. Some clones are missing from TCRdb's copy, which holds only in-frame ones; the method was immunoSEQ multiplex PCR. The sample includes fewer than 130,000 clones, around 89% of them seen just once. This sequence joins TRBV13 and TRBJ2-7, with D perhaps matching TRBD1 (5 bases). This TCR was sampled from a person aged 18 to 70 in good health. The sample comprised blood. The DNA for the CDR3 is TGTGCCAGCAGCCAGGGCGATCGAGTAGGGGAGCAGTACTTC. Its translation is CASSQGDRVGEQYF.